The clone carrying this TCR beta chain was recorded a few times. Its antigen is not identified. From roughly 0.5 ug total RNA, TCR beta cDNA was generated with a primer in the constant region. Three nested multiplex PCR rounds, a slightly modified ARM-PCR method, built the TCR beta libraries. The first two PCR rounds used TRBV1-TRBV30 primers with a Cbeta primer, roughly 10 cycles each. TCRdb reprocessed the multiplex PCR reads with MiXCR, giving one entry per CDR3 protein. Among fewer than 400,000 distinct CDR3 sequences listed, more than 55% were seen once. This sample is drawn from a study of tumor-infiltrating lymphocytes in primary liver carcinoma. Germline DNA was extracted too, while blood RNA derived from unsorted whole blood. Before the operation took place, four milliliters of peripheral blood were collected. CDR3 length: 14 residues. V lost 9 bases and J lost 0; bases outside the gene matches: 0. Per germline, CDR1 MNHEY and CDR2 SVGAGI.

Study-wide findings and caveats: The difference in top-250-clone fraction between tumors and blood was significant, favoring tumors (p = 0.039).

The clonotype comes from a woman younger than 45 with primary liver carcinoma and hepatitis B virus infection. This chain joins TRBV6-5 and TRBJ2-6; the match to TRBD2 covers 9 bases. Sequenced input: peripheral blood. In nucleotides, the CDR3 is TGTGCCAGTAGCGGGAGCTCTGGGGCCAACGTCCTGACTTTC. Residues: CASSGSSGANVLTF.